This T cell receptor (beta chain) emerged from a study of response to subunit inactivated influenza vaccine. Study observations and caveats: Authors suggested each seasonal flu vaccination may recruit only limited numbers of new T cells.

Via MiXCR, TCRdb re-called the RT-PCR reads, giving one row per CDR3 protein. The sample has around 530,000 distinct CDR3 sequences; about 10% are singletons. The germline V gene encodes CDR1 SNHLY and CDR2 FYNNEI. This CDR3 is built from 17 residues. V was clipped by 7 bases and J by 4 bases; unmatched bases: 10. This clonotype was seen ten or more times. No antigen is known for it. Sequencing used PBMCs from blood, obtained on the day of vaccination. The clonotype comes from a man in his fifties or sixties who received an inactivated influenza vaccine. The chain carries TRBV2 and TRBJ2-1; 13 nucleotides line up with TRBD2. As DNA, the CDR3 is TGTGCCAGCAATCGACTAGCGGGGGGCCCAAATTACAATGAGCAGTTCTTC. Its translation: CASNRLAGGPNYNEQFF.